These T cell receptor beta chains were read from a single sample in a study of shared clonotypes between healthy human individuals. The assay was immunoSEQ multiplex PCR, and TCRdb's table has in-frame clones only and misses some. The repertoire holds about 1,900,000 clones, with about 95% as singletons. Specimen: naive CD8+ T cells sorted from blood. The source of these receptors is a man younger than 35 in good health. The CDR3 runs from the conserved cysteine through the conserved F or W. The order of the fields is D gene, J gene, CDR3 length, clone size, V gene, CDR3 DNA, CDR3 protein. D genes are given only for firm matches. The listing skips clone size in some rows; elsewhere it reads once, few, many or a size class.

TRBD1	TRBJ1-1	15	NA	TRBV5-8	TGTGCCAGCAGCTGGAGGGACAGGGGAGACACTGAAGCTTTCTTT	CASSWRDRGDTEAFF
TRBD2	TRBJ2-3	18	NA	TRBV5-1	TGCGCCAGCAGCTTGGCTGGGACTAGATTAGTTGTAGCAGATACGCAGTATTTT	CASSLAGTRLVVADTQYF
TRBD2	TRBJ2-3	18	NA	TRBV27	TGTGCCAGCAGTTTGCTAGCCCCAATGCTAGCGGGACCAGATACGCAGTATTTT	CASSLLAPMLAGPDTQYF
NA	TRBJ2-1	13	NA	TRBV13	TGTGCCAGCAGCCAGAGGGGAGGCTATGAGCAGTTCTTC	CASSQRGGYEQFF
NA	TRBJ2-1	14	NA	TRBV19	TGTGCCAGTAGTCCACTAGCAACTTACAATGAGCAGTTCTTC	CASSPLATYNEQFF
TRBD1	TRBJ1-5	16	NA	TRBV28	TGTGCCAGCAGTTTATACTCAGGGGGTTCGGGTCAGCCCCAGCATTTT	CASSLYSGGSGQPQHF
NA	TRBJ1-1	14	NA	TRBV6-5	TGTGCCAGCAGTTACTCGCGACCGCCCACTGAAGCTTTCTTT	CASSYSRPPTEAFF
NA	TRBJ2-5	12	NA	TRBV5-1	TGCGCCAGCAGCCCGGACCAAGAGACCCAGTACTTC	CASSPDQETQYF
NA	TRBJ2-1	13	NA	TRBV7-7	TGTGCTAGCAGCTTAGGGGGAGGGAATGAGCAGTTCTTC	CASSLGGGNEQFF
NA	TRBJ1-2	12	once	TRBV6-5	TGTGCCAGCAGTCCGAGGTGGGATGGCTACACCTTC	CASSPRWDGYTF
TRBD2	TRBJ2-2	16	NA	TRBV13	TGTGCCACGGCTAGCGGGAGATATGGGAACACCGGGGAGCTGTTTTTT	CATASGRYGNTGELFF
NA	TRBJ2-7	12	NA	TRBV11-2	TGTGCCAGCACACCGGGAACCGCCGAGCAGTACTTC	CASTPGTAEQYF
NA	TRBJ2-7	11	NA	TRBV10-2	TGCGCCAGCAGTGAAGGGGGCGAGCAGTACTTC	CASSEGGEQYF
TRBD1	TRBJ2-2	17	NA	TRBV7-6	TGTGCCAGCAGCTCGGCACTACAGGGGGCGAACACCGGGGAGCTGTTTTTT	CASSSALQGANTGELFF
NA	TRBJ1-4	16	NA	TRBV21-1	TGTGCCAGCAGCAACCACGAGGGGACAAGAGATGAAAAACTGTTTTTT	CASSNHEGTRDEKLFF
TRBD2	TRBJ2-3	17	NA	TRBV11-1	TGTGCCAGCAGCCTCCTAGCGGGGGGTGCCGGGGCAGATACGCAGTATTTT	CASSLLAGGAGADTQYF
NA	TRBJ1-6	15	few	TRBV19	TGTGCCAGTAGTGAAGCAGGGACGTACAATTCACCCCTCCACTTT	CASSEAGTYNSPLHF
NA	TRBJ2-1	18	NA	TRBV27	TGTGCCAGCGGGGGTTCAGGGGCGGGGGCGGGCTCCTACAATGAGCAGTTCTTC	CASGGSGAGAGSYNEQFF
TRBD1	TRBJ2-1	15	NA	TRBV13	TGTGCCAGCAGCCCTCGGGACAGACAAATCCATGAGCAGTTCTTC	CASSPRDRQIHEQFF
NA	TRBJ1-5	16	NA	TRBV6-6	TGTGCCAGCAGCGACACTGACGGGTGGGTCAATCAGCCCCAGCATTTT	CASSDTDGWVNQPQHF
NA	TRBJ1-2	14	NA	TRBV11-2	TGTGCCAGCAGCTTATCGACAGCGCCTGATGGCTACACCTTC	CASSLSTAPDGYTF
NA	TRBJ2-5	8	NA	TRBV6-5	TGTGCTCCGGGGACCCAGTACTTC	CAPGTQYF
NA	TRBJ2-5	12	NA	TRBV7-9	TGTGCCAGCGGGACGGCAGGGGAGACCCAGTACTTC	CASGTAGETQYF
TRBD1	TRBJ2-7	13	NA	TRBV5-4	TGTGCCAGCAGCTCGACAGGGGACTACGAGCAGTACTTC	CASSSTGDYEQYF
NA	TRBJ1-6	15	NA	TRBV19	TGTGCCAGTAGTATCTCGAGCTCCTATAATTCACCCCTCCACTTT	CASSISSSYNSPLHF
TRBD1	TRBJ1-2	14	NA	TRBV27	TGTGCCAGCAGTCTCCTCGGGACAGGTTTTGGCTACACCTTC	CASSLLGTGFGYTF
TRBD2	TRBJ2-7	16	NA	TRBV27	TGTGCCAGCAGTAGACTAGCGGTTCAAGGCGGAGGCGAGCAGTACTTC	CASSRLAVQGGGEQYF
TRBD1	TRBJ2-1	16	few	TRBV11-2	TGTGCCAGCAGCCCCTCGGGGCAGGGGGCCTACAATGAGCAGTTCTTC	CASSPSGQGAYNEQFF
NA	TRBJ2-5	19	once	TRBV27	TGTGCCAGCAGCCCCACAGGGATGGGGGTGGGATGGACTGGAGAGACCCAGTACTTC	CASSPTGMGVGWTGETQYF